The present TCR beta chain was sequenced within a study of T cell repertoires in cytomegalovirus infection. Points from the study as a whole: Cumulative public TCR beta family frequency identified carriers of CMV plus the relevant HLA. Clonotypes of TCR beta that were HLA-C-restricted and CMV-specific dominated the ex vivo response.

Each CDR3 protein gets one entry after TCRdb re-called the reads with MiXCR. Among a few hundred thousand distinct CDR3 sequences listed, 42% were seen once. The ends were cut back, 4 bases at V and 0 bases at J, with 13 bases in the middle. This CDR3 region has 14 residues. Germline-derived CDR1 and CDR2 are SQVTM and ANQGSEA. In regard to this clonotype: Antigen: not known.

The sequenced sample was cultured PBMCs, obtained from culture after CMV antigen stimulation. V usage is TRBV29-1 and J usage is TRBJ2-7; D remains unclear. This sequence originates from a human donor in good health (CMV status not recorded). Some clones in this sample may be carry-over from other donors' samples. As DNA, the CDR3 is TGCAGCGTTGCGCCCAGACCGTTCTCCTACGAGCAGTACTTC. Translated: CSVAPRPFSYEQYF.